The 16 T cell receptor beta chains below were found in one sample sequenced in a study of sequential checkpoint blockade in melanoma. The treatment: randomized to nivolumab then ipilimumab (arm A) or the reverse (arm B). Sequencing was performed with immunoSEQ multiplex PCR; in TCRdb, only in-frame clones are kept and a portion is missing. The profile shows about 19,000 clones, around 75% of them singletons. Source: CD8+ T cells sorted from blood (inferred from file names), taken from a patient given nivolumab and ipilimumab in sequence. The receptors stem from a human donor with melanoma.

This clone is a singleton in its sample. The chain employs TRBV11-2 and TRBJ1-4, with 9 bases that match TRBD1. The CDR3 sequence is 14 residues long. The junction had 3 bases not matched to a gene; V was cut back by 3 bases and J by 7 bases. Germline V lookup: CDR1 SGHAT, CDR2 FQNNGV. CDR3 residues: CASSFRQGGEKLFF. The CDR3 bases are TGTGCCAGCAGCTTCCGACAGGGGGGTGAAAAACTGTTTTTT.

The J gene is TRBJ1-2, the V gene TRBV7-2; D is undetermined. The CDR3 is 16 amino acids. The V and J ends lost 4 bases and 4 bases respectively, with 19 bases between them. Germline V lookup: CDR1 SGHTA, CDR2 FQGNSA. The CDR3, as DNA: TGTGCCAGCAGCTCAACGGGAAACGAAGGGATCTATGGCTACACCTTC. Protein sequence: CASSSTGNEGIYGYTF.

This chain uses TRBV14 with TRBJ2-7; D perhaps matches TRBD1 (6 bases). There are 14 residues in the CDR3. V lost 2 bases and J lost 2, with 10 bases in between. CDR1 is SGHDN and CDR2 is FVKESK in the germline V gene. Here the CDR3 reads CASSQTGLTYEQYF. DNA for the CDR3: TGTGCCAGCAGCCAAACAGGGCTCACCTACGAGCAGTACTTC. The whole variable domain, remainder taken from reference TRBV14 and TRBJ2-7, is EAGVTQFPSHSVIEKGQTVTLRCDPISGHDNLYWYRRVMGKEIKFLLHFVKESKQDESGMPNNRFLAERTGGTYSTLKVQPAELEDSGVYFCASSQTGLTYEQYFGPGTRLTVT.

This clone is judged large. The rearrangement links TRBV5-1 to TRBJ1-1; tentative D call: TRBD1 (5 bases). V lost 3 bases, J lost 10 bases, and 19 bases lay in between. This CDR3 has 14 residues. Germline V lookup: CDR1 SGHRS, CDR2 YFSETQ. CDR3 sequence (DNA): TGCGCCAGCAGCTCTTATCCCGACCCCGGGGGAGCTTTCTTT. Translated, it gives CASSSYPDPGGAFF.

The V call is TRBV7-6, the J call TRBJ2-7, with D perhaps TRBD2 (5 bases). The germline V and J ends were trimmed by 6 bases and 2 bases, with 14 bases remaining between them. The CDR3 is made up of 14 amino acids. Germline CDR1 is SGHVS and CDR2 is FNYEAQ. In DNA, the CDR3 is TGTGCCAGCAGTTCCTACCGGGGAGCCTACGAGCAGTACTTC. Protein sequence: CASSSYRGAYEQYF.

J is TRBJ1-1 and V is TRBV29-1; TRBD1 matches at 7 bases. The CDR3 has 15 amino acids. Germline V gene lookup returns CDR1 SQVTM and CDR2 ANQGSEA. Trimming took 1 base from V and 0 from J; bases not matched to a gene: 5. The DNA of the CDR3 is TGCAGCGTTGAAGTTTGGGACAGCATGAACACTGAAGCTTTCTTT. It yields the protein CSVEVWDSMNTEAFF.

The V call is TRBV10-3, the J call TRBJ1-2, with D possibly matching TRBD1 (5 bases). Germline V gene sequence: CDR1 ENHRY, CDR2 SYGVKD. V gave up 8 bases and J gave up 1 base, with 8 bases separating them. The CDR3 is 12 amino acids. CDR3 sequence: CAIGGYNYGYTF. In DNA, the CDR3 is TGTGCCATCGGGGGGTATAACTATGGCTACACCTTC.

The chain recombines TRBV7-6 with TRBJ2-5, with 9 bases fitting TRBD1. The DNA end is a closer match to TRBJ2-7, so the J assignment may be wrong. This CDR3 spans 15 amino acids. The germline CDR1 and CDR2 sequences are SGHVS and FNYEAQ. CDR3 nucleotides: TGTGCCAGCAGCCCGGGGGACAGGGCCTATGACGAGCAGTACTTC. Its protein is CASSPGDRAYDEQYF.

The chain carries TRBV11-2 and TRBJ2-1; TRBD2 agrees at 9 bases. The CDR3 is 16 residues long. Germline CDR1 and CDR2: SGHAT and FQNNGV. V shed 5 bases and J 7 bases; nucleotides not matched to a gene: 12. The CDR3 is CASSILSGSVWNEQFF. The CDR3 coding sequence is TGTGCCAGCAGCATCCTTAGCGGGAGTGTATGGAATGAGCAGTTCTTC.

The V and J genes are TRBV19 and TRBJ1-6; D unresolved. Germline V CDR1 and CDR2: LNHDA, SQIVND (reference sequence). The V end lost 2 bases, the J end lost 6 bases, and 5 bases lay between the germline ends. CDR3 length: 13 residues. The CDR3 DNA reads TGTGCCAGTAGTATACTCAGTAATTCACCCCTCCACTTT. As protein: CASSILSNSPLHF.

The V call is TRBV4-3, the J call TRBJ2-7; no definite D call. V was cut by 0 bases and J by 2 bases, with 14 bases left in between. The germline gives CDR1 LGHNA, CDR2 YSLEER. This CDR3 is built from 16 residues. CDR3 nucleotide sequence: TGCGCCAGCAGCCAAGATCCGCAGACACCAACCTACGAGCAGTACTTC. This sequence encodes CASSQDPQTPTYEQYF.

This chain connects TRBV7-9 to TRBJ1-3, with 8 bases fitting TRBD1. From germline, CDR1 is SEHNR and CDR2 FQNEAQ (reference sequence). V lost 9 bases and J lost 0; bases outside the gene matches: 7. The CDR3 has 15 residues. CDR3 loop: CASPGTGFSGNTIYF. CDR3 sequence (DNA): TGTGCCAGTCCTGGGACAGGATTCTCTGGAAACACCATATATTTT.

This clone appeared a few times. This rearrangement joins TRBV9 to TRBJ2-7, with 7 bases aligning to TRBD1. Germline V gene data show CDR1 as SGDLS and CDR2 as YYNGEE. The CDR3 is 15 residues long. Unmatched junction bases numbered 8, after V lost 3 bases and J lost 2 bases. CDR3 protein: CASSATYRGPYEQYF. The CDR3 bases are TGTGCCAGCAGCGCTACTTACAGGGGCCCCTACGAGCAGTACTTC.

The chain couples TRBV28 to TRBJ1-1, with 8 bases that match TRBD1. Trimming at V came to 6 bases and at J to 3 bases, leaving 9 bases not matched to a gene. Germline CDR1 reads MDHEN; CDR2 reads SYDVKM. The CDR3 extends over 15 amino acids. The CDR3 nucleotides are TGTGCCAGCAGACTCAGGGGGCATCGGGACACTGAAGCTTTCTTT. It encodes CASRLRGHRDTEAFF.

J is TRBJ1-2 and V is TRBV9, with TRBD1 identical over 9 bases. Germline CDR1 and CDR2: SGDLS and YYNGEE. J lost 5 bases, V lost 0 bases, and 5 bases had no gene match. CDR3 length: 15 amino acids. The CDR3 region is CASSVDGTGYYGYTF. CDR3 DNA sequence: TGTGCCAGCAGCGTAGACGGGACAGGGTATTATGGCTACACCTTC.

This chain joins TRBV11-2 and TRBJ2-3, with 8 nucleotides matching TRBD1. Germline CDR1 and CDR2: SGHAT and FQNNGV. With 0 bases clipped from V and 2 bases from J, the junction kept 7 bases outside the gene matches. The CDR3 has 17 amino acids. DNA for the CDR3: TGTGCCAGCAGCTTAGATACAGGGGGTGGGGACACAGATACGCAGTATTTT. Translated, it gives CASSLDTGGGDTDTQYF.